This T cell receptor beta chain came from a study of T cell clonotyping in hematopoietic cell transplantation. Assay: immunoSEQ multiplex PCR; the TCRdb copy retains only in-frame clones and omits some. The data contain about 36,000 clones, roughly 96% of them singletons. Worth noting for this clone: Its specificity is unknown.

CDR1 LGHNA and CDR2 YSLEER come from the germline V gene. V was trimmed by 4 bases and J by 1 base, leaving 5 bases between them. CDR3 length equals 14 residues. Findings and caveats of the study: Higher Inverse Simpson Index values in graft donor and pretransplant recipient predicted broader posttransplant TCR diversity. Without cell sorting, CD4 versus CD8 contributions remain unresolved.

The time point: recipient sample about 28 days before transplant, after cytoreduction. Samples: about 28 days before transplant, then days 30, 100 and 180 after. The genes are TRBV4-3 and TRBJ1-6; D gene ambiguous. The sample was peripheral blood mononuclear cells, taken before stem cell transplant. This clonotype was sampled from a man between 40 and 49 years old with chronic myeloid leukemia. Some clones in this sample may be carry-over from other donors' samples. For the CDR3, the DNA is TGCGCCAGCAGCCTTCGGTCCTATAATTCACCCCTCCACTTT. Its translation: CASSLRSYNSPLHF.